This is a list of T cell receptor beta chains from one sample in a study of CD8 T cells in ankylosing spondylitis. TCRdb redid the calling of the 5' RACE reads with MiXCR, one entry per CDR3 protein. This sample yields 470,000 or so distinct CDR3 sequences, of which roughly 26% are seen a single time; about 0.89% belongs to the top ten. The sample was blood, either unsorted or a sorted T cell fraction (not recorded which). The receptors here all came from a male donor with ankylosing spondylitis. CDR3s include the opening cysteine and the closing phenylalanine or tryptophan. D genes are given only for firm matches.

V: TRBV11-2
D: .
CDR3: CASSLAPDIPNTEAFF

V: TRBV29-1
D: .
CDR3: CSVAPADSDIQYF

V: TRBV12-3/TRBV12-4
D: TRBD1
CDR3: CATRGGRTNEQYF

V: TRBV7-9
D: .
CDR3: CASSFAGTETQYF

V: TRBV20-1
D: TRBD1
CDR3: CSARDRDSFNYGYTF

V: TRBV25-1
D: TRBD1
CDR3: CASSSPGQGKTQYF

V: TRBV7-9
D: .
CDR3: CASSSWGETNYEQYF

V: TRBV10-3
D: .
CDR3: CAITPRPESSYNEQFF

V: TRBV7-2
D: .
CDR3: CASSTSNRETQYF

V: TRBV5-1
D: .
CDR3: CASSYEAEQFF

V: TRBV5-1
D: TRBD1
CDR3: CASSYGTAYGYTF

V: TRBV18
D: .
CDR3: CASSPDGQRFSDYNEQFF

V: TRBV24-1
D: .
CDR3: CATSDYSGHTDTQYF

V: TRBV24-1
D: .
CDR3: CATGTETGEKLFF